This record concerns one TCR beta chain sequence. A read error may explain this, as a much larger clone is one base away. This sample was included in a study of glioma-infiltrating T cells. Amplification of TCR alpha and beta CDR3 regions from RNA used iRepertoire nested multiplex PCR. Input was roughly 100-450 ng of tissue mRNA or PBMC total RNA. TCRdb processed the multiplex PCR reads anew with MiXCR; each CDR3 protein has one entry. The repertoire consists of about 140,000 distinct CDR3 sequences, with about 39% occurring once and the leading ten covering around 20%. Sequenced material: glioma tissue, nonneoplastic brain tissue, or PBMCs (not recorded which). This clonotype originated in a human donor with low-grade glioma or glioblastoma, undergoing nonglioma brain surgery, or in good health (not recorded which).

CDR3 nucleotides: TGTGCCAGCAGTTTAATCGGGCATAACACTGAAGCTTTCTTT. Amino acid sequence: CASSLIGHNTEAFF. The rearrangement links TRBV27 to TRBJ1-1, with unresolved D. V was trimmed by 2 bases and J by 2 bases, leaving 9 bases between them. Germline CDR1 reads MNHEY; CDR2 reads SMNVEV (reference sequence). The CDR3 totals 14 residues.